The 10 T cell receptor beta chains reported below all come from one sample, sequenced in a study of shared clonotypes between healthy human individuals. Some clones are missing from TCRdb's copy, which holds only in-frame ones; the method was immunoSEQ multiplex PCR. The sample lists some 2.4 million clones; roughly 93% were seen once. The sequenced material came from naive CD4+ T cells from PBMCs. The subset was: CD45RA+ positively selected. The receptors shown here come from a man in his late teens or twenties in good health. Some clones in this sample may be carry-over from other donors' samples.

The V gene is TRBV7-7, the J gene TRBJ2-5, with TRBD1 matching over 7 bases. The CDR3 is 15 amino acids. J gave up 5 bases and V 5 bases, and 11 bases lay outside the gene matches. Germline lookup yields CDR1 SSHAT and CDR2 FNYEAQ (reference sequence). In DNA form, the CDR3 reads TGTGCCAGCAGCGAGATCGGGACAGTGGGGGAGACCCAGTACTTC. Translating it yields CASSEIGTVGETQYF.

The CDR3 coding sequence is TGTGCCAGCAGTTTATCCCAGCGGATTTACAATGAGCAGTTCTTC. Translated: CASSLSQRIYNEQFF. V usage is TRBV28 and J usage is TRBJ2-1; TRBD2 might be the D (5 bases). Germline loops: CDR1 MDHEN, CDR2 SYDVKM. V was trimmed by 1 base and J by 4 bases, leaving 11 bases between them. CDR3 length: 15 residues.

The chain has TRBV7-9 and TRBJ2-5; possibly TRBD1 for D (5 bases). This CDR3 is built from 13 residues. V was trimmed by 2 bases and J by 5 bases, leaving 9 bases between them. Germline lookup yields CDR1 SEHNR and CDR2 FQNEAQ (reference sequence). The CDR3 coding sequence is TGTGCCAGCAGCTTATTTCAGGGTGAGACCCAGTACTTC. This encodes CASSLFQGETQYF.

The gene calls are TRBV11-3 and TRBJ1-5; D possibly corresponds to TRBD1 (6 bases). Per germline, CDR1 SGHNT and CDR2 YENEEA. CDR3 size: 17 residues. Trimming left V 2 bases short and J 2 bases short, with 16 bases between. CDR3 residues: CASSLTVGGQGNQPQHF. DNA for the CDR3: TGTGCCAGCAGCTTAACGGTGGGGGGCCAGGGCAATCAGCCCCAGCATTTT.

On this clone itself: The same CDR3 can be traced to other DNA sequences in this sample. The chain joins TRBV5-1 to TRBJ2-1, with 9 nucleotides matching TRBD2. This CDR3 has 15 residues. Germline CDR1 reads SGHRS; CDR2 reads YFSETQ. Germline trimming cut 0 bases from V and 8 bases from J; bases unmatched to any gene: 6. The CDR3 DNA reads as TGCGCCAGCAGCTTGGTTGCGGGAGGGCCGGATGAGCAGTTCTTC. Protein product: CASSLVAGGPDEQFF.

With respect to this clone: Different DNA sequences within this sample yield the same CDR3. CDR3 DNA sequence: TGTGCCTGGAGTGTTAATTTGGGAAACACCATATATTTT. Encoded protein: CAWSVNLGNTIYF. The genes are TRBV30 and TRBJ1-3; D is uncertain. The CDR3 spans 13 residues. V was pared by 0 bases and J by 4 bases, with 7 bases between. Germline CDR1 and CDR2: GTSNPN and SVGIG (reference sequence).

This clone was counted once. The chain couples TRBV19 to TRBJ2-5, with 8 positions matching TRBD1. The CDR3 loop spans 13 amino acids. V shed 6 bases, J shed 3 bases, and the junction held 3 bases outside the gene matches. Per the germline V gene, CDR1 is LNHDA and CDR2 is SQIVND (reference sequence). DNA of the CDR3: TGTGCCAGTAGGCAGGGGGCGAAAGAGACCCAGTACTTC. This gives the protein CASRQGAKETQYF.

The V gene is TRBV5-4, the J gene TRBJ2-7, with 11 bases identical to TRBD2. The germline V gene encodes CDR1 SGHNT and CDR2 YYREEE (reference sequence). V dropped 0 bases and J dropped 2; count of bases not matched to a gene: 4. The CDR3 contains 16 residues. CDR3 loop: CASSLGRLAGTYEQYF. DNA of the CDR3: TGTGCCAGCAGCTTGGGGAGACTAGCGGGAACCTACGAGCAGTACTTC.

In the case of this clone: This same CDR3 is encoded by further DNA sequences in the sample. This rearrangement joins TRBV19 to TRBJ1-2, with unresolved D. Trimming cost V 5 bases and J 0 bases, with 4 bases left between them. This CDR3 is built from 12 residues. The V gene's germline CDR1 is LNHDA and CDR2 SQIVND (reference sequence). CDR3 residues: CASSLTNYGYTF. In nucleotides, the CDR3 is TGTGCCAGTAGTCTAACTAACTATGGCTACACCTTC.

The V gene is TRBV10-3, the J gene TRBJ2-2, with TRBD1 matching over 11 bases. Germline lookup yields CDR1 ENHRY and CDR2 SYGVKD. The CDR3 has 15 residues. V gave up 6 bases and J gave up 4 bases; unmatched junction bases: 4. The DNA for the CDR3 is TGTGCCATCAGGGACAGGGGGCTCAGCACCGGGGAGCTGTTTTTT. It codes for CAIRDRGLSTGELFF.